These 29 T cell receptor beta chains were sequenced from one sample in a study of T cell repertoires in cytomegalovirus infection. Using its own MiXCR run on the reads, TCRdb lists one record per CDR3 protein. Found here are about 300,000 distinct CDR3 sequences, about 9.2% of them singletons; the top ten hold less than 3%. The sample consisted of PBMCs. These receptors originate from a human donor in good health (CMV status not recorded). Some clones in this sample may be carry-over from other donors' samples.

This rearrangement joins TRBV7-9 to TRBJ2-1; a possible D gene is TRBD1 (6 bases). The CDR3 is 15 amino acids. The V end lost 2 bases, the J end lost 7 bases, and 15 bases lay between the germline ends. Germline loops: CDR1 SEHNR, CDR2 FQNEAQ (reference sequence). CDR3 protein: CASSLTGQGRNEQFF. The CDR3 region has the DNA TGTGCCAGCAGCTTAACTGGGCAGGGGAGAAATGAGCAGTTCTTC.

This clonotype was detected ten times or more. The chain joins TRBV4-3 to TRBJ1-1, with a possible D match to TRBD1 (5 bases). The CDR3 runs to 18 residues. Germline CDR1 reads LGHNA; CDR2 reads YSLEER. The V end was cut by 0 bases, the J end by 3 bases, with 20 bases between. This CDR3 reads CASSQEGVGGTWDTEAFF. The CDR3 bases are TGCGCCAGCAGCCAAGAAGGGGTTGGAGGAACGTGGGACACTGAAGCTTTCTTT.

As to this clonotype: This sequence may be a read error, since a much larger clone differs from it by one base. CDR3 sequence reads: CSTARGALGERFF. CDR3 DNA: TGCAGTACAGCGCGGGGGGCTCTAGGAGAGCGGTTCTTC. This chain links TRBV20-1 with TRBJ2-1, with 8 positions matching TRBD2. The CDR3 spans 13 residues. Germline V lookup: CDR1 DFQATT, CDR2 SNEGSKA (reference sequence).

This clonotype was picked up a small number of times. The chain uses TRBV11-1 and TRBJ1-1, with no clear D. The CDR3 has 11 amino acids. With 8 bases removed from V and 4 bases from J, the gap between germline ends came to 8 bases. The germline CDR1 and CDR2 sequences are SGHAT and FQDESV (reference sequence). The CDR3 loop is CASARRTEAFF. The CDR3 coding sequence is TGTGCCAGCGCGCGGCGCACTGAAGCTTTCTTT.

The V and J genes are TRBV20-1 and TRBJ1-4; weak D call: TRBD1 (6 bases). V was clipped by 1 base and J by 4 bases, with 13 bases between them. Germline V gives CDR1 DFQATT, CDR2 SNEGSKA (reference sequence). The CDR3 runs 15 residues. The CDR3 loop reads CSARVGGRFNEKLFF. DNA of the CDR3: TGCAGTGCTAGAGTGGGGGGGCGCTTTAATGAAAAACTGTTTTTT.

This clonotype has just a few counts. The chain combines TRBV12-3 or TRBV12-4 with TRBJ1-6, with 9 bases aligning to TRBD1. This CDR3 has 15 residues. V trimming: 6 bases; J trimming: 7 bases; junction bases outside the gene matches: 7. In DNA, the CDR3 is TGTGCCAGCAGCCCGCGCGGGACAGGGAATTCACCCCTCCACTTT. Translation: CASSPRGTGNSPLHF.

This clonotype has a count of ten or more. The chain joins TRBV19 to TRBJ2-5; D not resolved. CDR1 is LNHDA and CDR2 is SQIVND in the germline V gene (reference sequence). This CDR3 spans 14 amino acids. Trimming removed 3 bases from V and 2 bases from J, with 10 bases in between. CDR3: CASSISLAQETQYF. CDR3 coding DNA: TGTGCCAGTAGTATCTCGTTGGCACAAGAGACCCAGTACTTC.

This clonotype appeared a single time. A read error may explain this, as a much larger clone is one base away. This chain uses TRBV20-1 with TRBJ2-5; D is possibly TRBD2 (5 bases). V was trimmed by 2 bases and J by 5 bases, leaving 15 bases between them. The length of the CDR3 is 14 residues. CDR1 is DFQATT, CDR2 SNEGSKA, per germline (reference sequence). CDR3 DNA: TGCAGTGCTAGATCGGTCGAACTAGAGGAGACCCAGTACTTC. Its protein is CSARSVELEETQYF.

In its sample, this clonotype was seen a few times. This chain connects TRBV20-1 to TRBJ2-5; 12 bases are a match to TRBD2. The CDR3 loop spans 16 amino acids. The V segment lost 5 bases and the J segment 3 bases; nucleotides outside the gene matches: 10. Germline assignment: CDR1 DFQATT and CDR2 SNEGSKA (reference sequence). The CDR3 bases are TGCAGTGCTTGGGGCCTAGCGGGGGGGATAGAAGAGACCCAGTACTTC. It specifies CSAWGLAGGIEETQYF.

This clonotype was counted a few times. The chain has TRBV18 and TRBJ2-1, with 10 bases matching TRBD1. The J segment lost 3 bases and the V segment lost 0 bases, leaving 2 bases of the junction unmatched. The CDR3 runs 16 residues. Germline CDR1 and CDR2: KGHSH and LQKENI. CDR3 DNA: TGTGCCAGCTCACCACCGTGGACAGGGGGCTACAATGAGCAGTTCTTC. It codes for CASSPPWTGGYNEQFF.

This clonotype was found many times. Written as DNA, the CDR3 is TGTGCCATTTCTATTGGACAGGGCGAAGAGTGGCCCCAGCATTTT. As protein: CAISIGQGEEWPQHF. The chain combines TRBV28 with TRBJ1-5; 8 positions match TRBD1. Germline CDR1 and CDR2: MDHEN and SYDVKM. With V trimmed by 10 bases and J by 9 bases, 17 bases remained unmatched. This CDR3 has 15 amino acids.

For this clonotype: A much larger clone differs from this one at a single base, so this may be a read error. V gene TRBV5-1 combines with J gene TRBJ2-7, with unresolved D. The CDR3 covers 12 residues. From germline, CDR1 is SGHRS and CDR2 YFSETQ. For the CDR3, the DNA is TGCGCCAGCAGCTTGGATGCCTACGAGCAGCACTTC. Residues: CASSLDAYEQHF. Using reference TRBV5-1 and TRBJ2-7 for the parts outside the CDR3, the full variable domain is KAGVTQTPRYLIKTRGQQVTLSCSPISGHRSVSWYQQTPGQGLQFLFEYFSETQRNKGNFPGRFSGRQFSNSRSEMNVSTLELGDSALYLCASSLDAYEQHFGPGTRLTVT.

This chain uses TRBV20-1 with TRBJ2-1; 10 bases are a match to TRBD2. The CDR3 contains 15 residues. Germline V gives CDR1 DFQATT, CDR2 SNEGSKA (reference sequence). J gave up 5 bases and V 0 bases, and 4 bases lay outside the gene matches. The CDR3: CSARDSLAGDNEQFF. The CDR3 DNA reads as TGCAGTGCTAGAGATAGTCTAGCGGGGGACAATGAGCAGTTCTTC.

The CDR3 protein is CASSRARAGANVLTF. CDR3 bases: TGTGCCAGCAGCCGGGCCAGAGCTGGGGCCAACGTCCTGACTTTC. The chain joins TRBV3-1 to TRBJ2-6; D not resolved. CDR3 length: 15 amino acids. Trimming took off 4 bases at V and 2 bases at J, with 9 bases between the two ends. Germline CDR1 LGHDT, CDR2 YNNKEL (reference sequence).

This clonotype has at least ten counts. The chain joins TRBV7-2 to TRBJ1-2, with TRBD1 identical over 7 bases. Germline V lookup: CDR1 SGHTA, CDR2 FQGNSA. V lost 5 bases, J lost 8 bases, and 8 bases stayed unmatched. This CDR3 has 13 amino acids. This CDR3 is CASSIRGAGGYTF. In nucleotides, the CDR3 is TGTGCCAGCAGCATCAGGGGGGCTGGGGGCTACACCTTC. Supplemented by reference TRBV7-2 and TRBJ1-2, the full variable domain reads GAGVSQSPSNKVTEKGKDVELRCDPISGHTALYWYRQSLGQGLEFLIYFQGNSAPDKSGLPSDRFSAERTGGSVSTLTIQRTQQEDSAVYLCASSIRGAGGYTFGSGTRLTVV.

The chain carries TRBV29-1 and TRBJ1-1, with a tentative D call TRBD1 (6 bases). Germline V gene sequence: CDR1 SQVTM, CDR2 ANQGSEA. The CDR3 extends over 11 amino acids. Trimming took 5 bases from V and 4 from J, leaving 8 bases between them. Here the CDR3 DNA reads TGCAGCGTTCTCAGGGGCACTGAAGCTTTCTTT. Translating it yields CSVLRGTEAFF.

This clonotype was picked up many times. The chain carries TRBV20-1 and TRBJ2-3; TRBD2 aligns across 9 bases. Germline lookup yields CDR1 DFQATT and CDR2 SNEGSKA (reference sequence). V gave up 0 bases and J gave up 4 bases; unmatched junction bases: 8. The CDR3 covers 16 residues. The CDR3 spells CSARDSPGLAADTQYF. The DNA of the CDR3 is TGCAGTGCTAGAGATAGTCCGGGACTAGCAGCAGATACGCAGTATTTT.

The V and J genes are TRBV14 and TRBJ2-7; 7 positions agree with TRBD1. Trimming removed 3 bases from V and 0 bases from J; junction bases left unmatched: 5. Germline-derived CDR1 and CDR2 are SGHDN and FVKESK. The length of the CDR3 is 15 residues. The chain's CDR3 is CASSHYSGGSYEQYF. DNA of the CDR3: TGTGCCAGCAGCCATTACTCAGGGGGCTCCTACGAGCAGTACTTC.

This clonotype was observed at least ten times. The rearrangement joins TRBV10-3 to TRBJ2-1, with 7 bases fitting TRBD1. V shed 4 bases, J shed 8 bases, and the junction held 5 bases outside the gene matches. Germline assignment: CDR1 ENHRY and CDR2 SYGVKD. The CDR3 loop spans 13 amino acids. The CDR3 nucleotides are TGTGCCATCAGTGGGGGACAGTTTTATGAGCAGTTCTTC. Translating gives CAISGGQFYEQFF.

This clonotype was detected many times. This sequence joins TRBV12-3 or TRBV12-4 and TRBJ1-1, with TRBD1 matching 7 bases. Unmatched junction bases numbered 3, after V lost 4 bases and J lost 1 base. This CDR3 spans 14 amino acids. The CDR3: CASSSPGGNTEAFF. The DNA of the CDR3 is TGTGCCAGCAGTTCCCCAGGGGGGAACACTGAAGCTTTCTTT.

This clonotype was seen at least ten times. The chain recombines TRBV20-1 with TRBJ1-5; D ambiguous. The V gene's germline CDR1 is DFQATT and CDR2 SNEGSKA (reference sequence). V lost 2 bases and J 2 bases, leaving 10 bases between the germline ends. This CDR3 has 14 residues. The CDR3 loop is CSARPSLGNQPQHF. For the CDR3, the DNA is TGCAGTGCTAGACCCAGCCTCGGCAATCAGCCCCAGCATTTT.

This clonotype was picked up many times. V is TRBV7-3 and J is TRBJ1-6, with D hard to call. Trimming shortened V by 2 bases and J by 8 bases, and 13 bases separated the two germline ends. The CDR3 sequence is 15 residues long. The V gene's germline CDR1 is SGHTA and CDR2 FQGTGA. Written as DNA, the CDR3 is TGTGCCAGCAGCTTACGGGGAGGCGGGGATTCACCCCTCCACTTT. Translating gives CASSLRGGGDSPLHF.

This clonotype was counted many times. The rearrangement joins TRBV28 to TRBJ2-7; weak D call: TRBD1 (6 bases). This CDR3 is 13 amino acids long. CDR1 is MDHEN and CDR2 is SYDVKM in the germline V gene. V gave up 6 bases and J gave up 4 bases, with 13 bases separating them. The CDR3 DNA sequence: TGTGCCAGCAGCTGGGGACAAAGTTACGAGCAGTACGTC. This gives the protein CASSWGQSYEQYV.

This clonotype was seen repeatedly, ten times or more. The chain carries TRBV23-1 and TRBJ1-2, with TRBD1 matching over 7 bases. TRBV23-1 belongs to the ORF category, with a function that is uncertain. V was pared by 9 bases and J by 3 bases, with 4 bases of the junction left unmatched. CDR3 length: 12 residues. CDR3 protein: CAREGQHYGYTF. The CDR3 DNA follows: TGCGCCAGGGAGGGACAGCACTATGGCTACACCTTC.

This clonotype was detected ten times or more. This sequence joins TRBV10-3 and TRBJ1-1; D not certain. Deletions cut 3 bases from V and 0 bases from J, with 8 bases between. From germline, CDR1 is ENHRY and CDR2 SYGVKD. The CDR3 totals 14 residues. CDR3 amino acids: CAISDRQMNTEAFF. CDR3 DNA sequence: TGTGCCATCAGTGACAGGCAGATGAACACTGAAGCTTTCTTT.

Many counts were recorded for this clonotype. The chain couples TRBV28 to TRBJ2-5; TRBD2 is a possible D gene (5 bases). Per germline, CDR1 MDHEN and CDR2 SYDVKM. The V end lost 3 bases, the J end lost 0 bases, and 8 bases lay between the germline ends. CDR3 size: 14 residues. In nucleotides, the CDR3 is TGTGCCAGCAGTTTTGGAGGTTACCAAGAGACCCAGTACTTC. This translates into CASSFGGYQETQYF.

This clonotype was seen many times. The J gene is TRBJ1-5, the V gene TRBV6-6, with D tentatively TRBD1 (6 bases). CDR3 length: 14 amino acids. Germline-derived CDR1 and CDR2 are MNHNY and SVGAGI (reference sequence). Trimming left V 5 bases short and J 7 bases short, with 15 bases between. In nucleotides, the CDR3 is TGTGCCAGCAGTGAGGCACAGGGAGGACAGCCCCAGCATTTT. Its protein product is CASSEAQGGQPQHF.

This clonotype was detected ten times or more. V gene TRBV4-2 combines with J gene TRBJ2-1; 9 positions agree with TRBD2. The germline V gene encodes CDR1 LGHNA and CDR2 YNFKEQ. J gave up 2 bases and V 0 bases, and 11 bases lay outside the gene matches. The length of the CDR3 is 19 residues. CDR3 coding DNA: TGTGCCAGCAGCCAAGAATTGGGCCCTCAGCGGGGGGCCTACAATGAGCAGTTCTTC. It specifies CASSQELGPQRGAYNEQFF.

This clonotype has ten or more counts. This chain joins TRBV7-2 and TRBJ2-1; the D gene is possibly TRBD1 (7 bases). CDR1 and CDR2 (germline): SGHTA, FQGNSA. CDR3 length: 15 amino acids. V was pared by 3 bases and J by 7 bases, with 16 bases between. This chain's CDR3 is CASSLDSGGRNEQFF. CDR3 coding DNA: TGTGCCAGCAGCTTGGATTCAGGGGGGCGGAATGAGCAGTTCTTC.